This TCR beta chain was documented in a study of T cells after somatic rescue of genetic block. Germline assignment: CDR1 MGHRA and CDR2 YSYEKL. This CDR3 region has 14 residues. The V end lost 5 bases, the J end lost 4 bases, and 14 bases lay between the germline ends. Produced via immunoSEQ multiplex PCR; TCRdb's table is partial and in-frame only. The repertoire holds 60,000 to 90,000 clones, with approximately 90% as singletons. The receptor's source is a man aged 30 to 39. V and J are TRBV4-1 and TRBJ2-5, with no clear D. The sample comprised peripheral blood mononuclear cells (PBMCs). Here the CDR3 DNA reads TGCGCCAGCAGCTTTGGTCCCTCGGGAGAGACCCAGTACTTC. Protein product: CASSFGPSGETQYF.